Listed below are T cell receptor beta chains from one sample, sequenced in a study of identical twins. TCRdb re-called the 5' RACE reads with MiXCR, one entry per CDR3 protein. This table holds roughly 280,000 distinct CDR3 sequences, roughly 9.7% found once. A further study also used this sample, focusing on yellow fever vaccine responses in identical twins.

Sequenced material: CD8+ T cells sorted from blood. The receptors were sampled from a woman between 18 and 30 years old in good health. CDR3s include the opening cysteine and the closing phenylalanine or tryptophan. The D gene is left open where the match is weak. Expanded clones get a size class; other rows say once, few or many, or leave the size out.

DNA: TGTGCCATCAGTGTGTGGGCAGGGCAAGGGAACGAGCAGTACTTC; CDR3: CAISVWAGQGNEQYF; J: TRBJ2-7; V: TRBV10-3; size: few; D: NA
DNA: TGCAGCGTCCCCCAGGGCAATGAGCAGTTCTTC; CDR3: CSVPQGNEQFF; J: TRBJ2-1; V: TRBV29-1; size: many; D: NA
DNA: TGCGCCAGCAGCTTTCCCCAAGACAGGGGGTTCGACAATGAGCAGTTCTTC; CDR3: CASSFPQDRGFDNEQFF; J: TRBJ2-1; V: TRBV5-1; size: many; D: TRBD1
DNA: TGCGCCAGCGGATTAGTACATCCGACCGGGTGGTATTTT; CDR3: CASGLVHPTGWYF; J: TRBJ2-3; V: TRBV23-1; size: NA; D: NA
DNA: TGTGCCAGCAGTTTATGGGCCTCGGGGGATGGCTACACCTTC; CDR3: CASSLWASGDGYTF; J: TRBJ1-2; V: TRBV12-3/TRBV12-4; size: many; D: NA
DNA: TGTGCCAGCAGCACTACCTCGGGATCTGGGCTGAACACTGAAGCTTTCTTT; CDR3: CASSTTSGSGLNTEAFF; J: TRBJ1-1; V: TRBV28; size: many; D: NA
DNA: TGTGCCAGCAGTTCCCTGTTGAGGGAGGACTACAATGAGCAGTTCTTC; CDR3: CASSSLLREDYNEQFF; J: TRBJ2-1; V: TRBV27; size: many; D: NA
DNA: TGTGCCACCAGCTCTCGACTAGCGGGGGGGGGGTACAATGAGCAGTTCTTC; CDR3: CATSSRLAGGGYNEQFF; J: TRBJ2-1; V: TRBV15; size: few; D: TRBD2
DNA: TGTGCCAGCAGTTTAAGTTTGGGGTTGGACGAGCAGTACTTC; CDR3: CASSLSLGLDEQYF; J: TRBJ2-7; V: TRBV12-3/TRBV12-4; size: many; D: NA
DNA: TGTGCCAGTAGTATAGGCGACATACCCTACGAGCAGTACTTC; CDR3: CASSIGDIPYEQYF; J: TRBJ2-7; V: TRBV19; size: few; D: NA
DNA: TGCAGTGCTAGAGGGCGGGGGGGACGGGAGACCCAGTACTTC; CDR3: CSARGRGGRETQYF; J: TRBJ2-5; V: TRBV20-1; size: NA; D: TRBD2
DNA: TGTGCCACCAGTGACCTCCCGAATCGAACAGGGGGTAGGCCCGGGGAGCTGTTTTTT; CDR3: CATSDLPNRTGGRPGELFF; J: TRBJ2-2; V: TRBV24-1; size: NA; D: TRBD1
DNA: TGTGCCAGCAGCTCCATCGGGGCCAGGGTGGACATTCAGTACTTC; CDR3: CASSSIGARVDIQYF; J: TRBJ2-4; V: TRBV28; size: few; D: NA
DNA: TGTGCCACCAGTGATTTGTCTTTCACAGATACGCAGTATTTT; CDR3: CATSDLSFTDTQYF; J: TRBJ2-3; V: TRBV24-1; size: few; D: NA
DNA: TGCGCCAGCAGCCAAGGGACTAGCGGGGCTCAAGAGACCCAGTACTTC; CDR3: CASSQGTSGAQETQYF; J: TRBJ2-5; V: TRBV4-3; size: many; D: TRBD2
DNA: TGTGCCAGCAGCGGACCGGGACAGGGTATTTACGAGCAGTACTTC; CDR3: CASSGPGQGIYEQYF; J: TRBJ2-7; V: TRBV11-2; size: NA; D: TRBD1
DNA: TGTGCCAGCAGCACCATAAGCGGAATTAACTATGGCTACACCTTC; CDR3: CASSTISGINYGYTF; J: TRBJ1-2; V: TRBV7-9; size: many; D: NA
DNA: TGCGCCAGCAGCTTGACAGCGGGGGCTATCACAAGCTCCTACGAGCAGTACTTC; CDR3: CASSLTAGAITSSYEQYF; J: TRBJ2-7; V: TRBV5-1; size: few; D: TRBD2
DNA: TGTGCCAGCAGCAATACAGGGACCCGCTACAATGAGCAGTTCTTC; CDR3: CASSNTGTRYNEQFF; J: TRBJ2-1; V: TRBV7-6; size: many; D: NA
DNA: TGCAGTGCTAGATACGAGCTTACGAACACCGGGGAGCTGTTTTTT; CDR3: CSARYELTNTGELFF; J: TRBJ2-2; V: TRBV20-1; size: few; D: NA
DNA: TGTGCCACGACCGTCAATGAGCAGTTCTTC; CDR3: CATTVNEQFF; J: TRBJ2-1; V: TRBV2; size: NA; D: NA
DNA: TGTGCCAGCAGTTACTCCACAGGGATTCTAGCCAAAAACATTCAGTACTTC; CDR3: CASSYSTGILAKNIQYF; J: TRBJ2-4; V: TRBV6-2/TRBV6-3; size: NA; D: NA
DNA: TGTGCCAGCAGTGACCGGGACAGGGGGCAGCCTGTTGGCACAGATACGCAGTATTTT; CDR3: CASSDRDRGQPVGTDTQYF; J: TRBJ2-3; V: TRBV2; size: NA; D: TRBD1
DNA: TGTGCCAGCAGCCAAGTCCAGGCCCAGCCCCAGCATTTT; CDR3: CASSQVQAQPQHF; J: TRBJ1-5; V: TRBV4-2; size: NA; D: NA
DNA: TGCAGTGCTTTCCGGGACAGGGTGTTCTCTGGGGCCAACGTCCTGACTTTC; CDR3: CSAFRDRVFSGANVLTF; J: TRBJ2-6; V: TRBV20-1; size: NA; D: TRBD1
DNA: TGCGCCAGCAGCCAAGTCGGTGCTAGCGTGAACTACAATGAGCAGTTCTTC; CDR3: CASSQVGASVNYNEQFF; J: TRBJ2-1; V: TRBV4-3; size: many; D: NA
DNA: TGTGCCAGCAGTTACCTAGGGGGTGCGACAGATACGCAGTATTTT; CDR3: CASSYLGGATDTQYF; J: TRBJ2-3; V: TRBV6-5; size: many; D: NA
DNA: TGCAGTGCTACCCGATCCGGGGAGCTGTTTTTT; CDR3: CSATRSGELFF; J: TRBJ2-2; V: TRBV20-1; size: NA; D: NA
DNA: TGTGCCAGCAGCTTAGATCCCCCTCGACCGCCTACGAACACCGGGGAGCTGTTTTTT; CDR3: CASSLDPPRPPTNTGELFF; J: TRBJ2-2; V: TRBV11-2; size: few; D: NA
DNA: TGTGCCAGCAGTGCCGCCCGGGCTGCATACGAGCAGTACTTC; CDR3: CASSAARAAYEQYF; J: TRBJ2-7; V: TRBV27; size: few; D: NA
DNA: TGTGCCAGCAGGCGCAGGGGAGGCGGGGACACTGAAGCTTTCTTT; CDR3: CASRRRGGGDTEAFF; J: TRBJ1-1; V: TRBV28; size: few; D: NA
DNA: TGCAGTGCTAGCCGGGGGCATTACCAAGAGACCCAGTACTTC; CDR3: CSASRGHYQETQYF; J: TRBJ2-5; V: TRBV20-1; size: NA; D: NA
DNA: TGTGCCAGCAGCTTAGGAGGGACAGGGGGCGCCTATGGCTACACCTTC; CDR3: CASSLGGTGGAYGYTF; J: TRBJ1-2; V: TRBV7-9; size: many; D: TRBD1
DNA: TGTGCCAGCAGTTTATTTCAGGGGGCATGGAACACTGAAGCTTTCTTT; CDR3: CASSLFQGAWNTEAFF; J: TRBJ1-1; V: TRBV27; size: NA; D: TRBD1
DNA: TGTGCCAGCAGTTTAGGGAGCTGGAGCTCCTACGAGCAGTACTTC; CDR3: CASSLGSWSSYEQYF; J: TRBJ2-7; V: TRBV27; size: few; D: NA
DNA: TGCGCCAGCAGCCAAGATAGGACACCGCGGTTCGAAGCTTTCTTT; CDR3: CASSQDRTPRFEAFF; J: TRBJ1-1; V: TRBV4-3; size: few; D: NA
DNA: TGTGCCAGCAGCTTTGGGGAGCCCTACGAGCAGTACTTC; CDR3: CASSFGEPYEQYF; J: TRBJ2-7; V: TRBV7-9; size: many; D: NA
DNA: TGTGCCAGCAGCTCTCGGAGGGGGACTAGCGGGAACTACGAGCAGTACTTC; CDR3: CASSSRRGTSGNYEQYF; J: TRBJ2-7; V: TRBV7-9; size: many; D: TRBD2
DNA: TGTGCCAGCAGGGTGGGAAACGAGCAGTACTTC; CDR3: CASRVGNEQYF; J: TRBJ2-7; V: TRBV28; size: many; D: NA
DNA: TGTGCCAGCAGTCTCTCCTCCGGCCCGCCCCAGCATTTT; CDR3: CASSLSSGPPQHF; J: TRBJ1-5; V: TRBV12-3/TRBV12-4; size: many; D: NA
DNA: TGTGCCAGCAGCTTCGGGACTAGCGGCTCCTACGAGCAGTACTTC; CDR3: CASSFGTSGSYEQYF; J: TRBJ2-7; V: TRBV7-6; size: few; D: TRBD2
DNA: TGTGCCTCACGTTGGACTCCGGCGGGCTACGAGCAGTACTTC; CDR3: CASRWTPAGYEQYF; J: TRBJ2-7; V: TRBV28; size: few; D: NA
DNA: TGTGCCAGCAGTGAACAAGAGGCCAGGGGCTACGAGCAGTACTTC; CDR3: CASSEQEARGYEQYF; J: TRBJ2-7; V: TRBV25-1; size: few; D: NA
DNA: TGTGCCAGCAGCCAAGGAATGGCAGGGCAACCCCTCCACTTT; CDR3: CASSQGMAGQPLHF; J: TRBJ1-6; V: TRBV3-1; size: NA; D: NA
DNA: TGCGCCAGCAGCTTCTCTAGCGGGAGCGCCCATGAGCAGTTCTTC; CDR3: CASSFSSGSAHEQFF; J: TRBJ2-1; V: TRBV5-1; size: many; D: TRBD2
DNA: TGTGCTAGCAGCTTAGCTGCTAGCGGGGACGGGGGGACCCAGTACTTC; CDR3: CASSLAASGDGGTQYF; J: TRBJ2-5; V: TRBV7-7; size: NA; D: TRBD2
DNA: TGTGCCAGCAGTTTTGGGGTGAACACCGGGGAGCTGTTTTTT; CDR3: CASSFGVNTGELFF; J: TRBJ2-2; V: TRBV27; size: few; D: NA
DNA: TGTGCCAGCAGCAGCGGGACGGTAACCTACAATGAGCAGTTCTTC; CDR3: CASSSGTVTYNEQFF; J: TRBJ2-1; V: TRBV5-6; size: many; D: TRBD2
DNA: TGTGCCAGCAGCACTAAAAGCGGGGTAAACGAGCAGTACTTC; CDR3: CASSTKSGVNEQYF; J: TRBJ2-7; V: TRBV7-9; size: NA; D: TRBD2
DNA: TGTGCCAGCTCTCCGGACAGGCCAACCACCGGGGAGCTGTTTTTT; CDR3: CASSPDRPTTGELFF; J: TRBJ2-2; V: TRBV18; size: NA; D: TRBD1
DNA: TGTGCCAGCAGCGGCCCGGTAGATTATAGGCACACGCAAACCTACGAGCAGTACTTC; CDR3: CASSGPVDYRHTQTYEQYF; J: TRBJ2-7; V: TRBV11-2; size: NA; D: NA
DNA: TGTGCTATCCCGGGGAACACCGGGGAGCTGTTTTTT; CDR3: CAIPGNTGELFF; J: TRBJ2-2; V: TRBV7-7; size: NA; D: NA